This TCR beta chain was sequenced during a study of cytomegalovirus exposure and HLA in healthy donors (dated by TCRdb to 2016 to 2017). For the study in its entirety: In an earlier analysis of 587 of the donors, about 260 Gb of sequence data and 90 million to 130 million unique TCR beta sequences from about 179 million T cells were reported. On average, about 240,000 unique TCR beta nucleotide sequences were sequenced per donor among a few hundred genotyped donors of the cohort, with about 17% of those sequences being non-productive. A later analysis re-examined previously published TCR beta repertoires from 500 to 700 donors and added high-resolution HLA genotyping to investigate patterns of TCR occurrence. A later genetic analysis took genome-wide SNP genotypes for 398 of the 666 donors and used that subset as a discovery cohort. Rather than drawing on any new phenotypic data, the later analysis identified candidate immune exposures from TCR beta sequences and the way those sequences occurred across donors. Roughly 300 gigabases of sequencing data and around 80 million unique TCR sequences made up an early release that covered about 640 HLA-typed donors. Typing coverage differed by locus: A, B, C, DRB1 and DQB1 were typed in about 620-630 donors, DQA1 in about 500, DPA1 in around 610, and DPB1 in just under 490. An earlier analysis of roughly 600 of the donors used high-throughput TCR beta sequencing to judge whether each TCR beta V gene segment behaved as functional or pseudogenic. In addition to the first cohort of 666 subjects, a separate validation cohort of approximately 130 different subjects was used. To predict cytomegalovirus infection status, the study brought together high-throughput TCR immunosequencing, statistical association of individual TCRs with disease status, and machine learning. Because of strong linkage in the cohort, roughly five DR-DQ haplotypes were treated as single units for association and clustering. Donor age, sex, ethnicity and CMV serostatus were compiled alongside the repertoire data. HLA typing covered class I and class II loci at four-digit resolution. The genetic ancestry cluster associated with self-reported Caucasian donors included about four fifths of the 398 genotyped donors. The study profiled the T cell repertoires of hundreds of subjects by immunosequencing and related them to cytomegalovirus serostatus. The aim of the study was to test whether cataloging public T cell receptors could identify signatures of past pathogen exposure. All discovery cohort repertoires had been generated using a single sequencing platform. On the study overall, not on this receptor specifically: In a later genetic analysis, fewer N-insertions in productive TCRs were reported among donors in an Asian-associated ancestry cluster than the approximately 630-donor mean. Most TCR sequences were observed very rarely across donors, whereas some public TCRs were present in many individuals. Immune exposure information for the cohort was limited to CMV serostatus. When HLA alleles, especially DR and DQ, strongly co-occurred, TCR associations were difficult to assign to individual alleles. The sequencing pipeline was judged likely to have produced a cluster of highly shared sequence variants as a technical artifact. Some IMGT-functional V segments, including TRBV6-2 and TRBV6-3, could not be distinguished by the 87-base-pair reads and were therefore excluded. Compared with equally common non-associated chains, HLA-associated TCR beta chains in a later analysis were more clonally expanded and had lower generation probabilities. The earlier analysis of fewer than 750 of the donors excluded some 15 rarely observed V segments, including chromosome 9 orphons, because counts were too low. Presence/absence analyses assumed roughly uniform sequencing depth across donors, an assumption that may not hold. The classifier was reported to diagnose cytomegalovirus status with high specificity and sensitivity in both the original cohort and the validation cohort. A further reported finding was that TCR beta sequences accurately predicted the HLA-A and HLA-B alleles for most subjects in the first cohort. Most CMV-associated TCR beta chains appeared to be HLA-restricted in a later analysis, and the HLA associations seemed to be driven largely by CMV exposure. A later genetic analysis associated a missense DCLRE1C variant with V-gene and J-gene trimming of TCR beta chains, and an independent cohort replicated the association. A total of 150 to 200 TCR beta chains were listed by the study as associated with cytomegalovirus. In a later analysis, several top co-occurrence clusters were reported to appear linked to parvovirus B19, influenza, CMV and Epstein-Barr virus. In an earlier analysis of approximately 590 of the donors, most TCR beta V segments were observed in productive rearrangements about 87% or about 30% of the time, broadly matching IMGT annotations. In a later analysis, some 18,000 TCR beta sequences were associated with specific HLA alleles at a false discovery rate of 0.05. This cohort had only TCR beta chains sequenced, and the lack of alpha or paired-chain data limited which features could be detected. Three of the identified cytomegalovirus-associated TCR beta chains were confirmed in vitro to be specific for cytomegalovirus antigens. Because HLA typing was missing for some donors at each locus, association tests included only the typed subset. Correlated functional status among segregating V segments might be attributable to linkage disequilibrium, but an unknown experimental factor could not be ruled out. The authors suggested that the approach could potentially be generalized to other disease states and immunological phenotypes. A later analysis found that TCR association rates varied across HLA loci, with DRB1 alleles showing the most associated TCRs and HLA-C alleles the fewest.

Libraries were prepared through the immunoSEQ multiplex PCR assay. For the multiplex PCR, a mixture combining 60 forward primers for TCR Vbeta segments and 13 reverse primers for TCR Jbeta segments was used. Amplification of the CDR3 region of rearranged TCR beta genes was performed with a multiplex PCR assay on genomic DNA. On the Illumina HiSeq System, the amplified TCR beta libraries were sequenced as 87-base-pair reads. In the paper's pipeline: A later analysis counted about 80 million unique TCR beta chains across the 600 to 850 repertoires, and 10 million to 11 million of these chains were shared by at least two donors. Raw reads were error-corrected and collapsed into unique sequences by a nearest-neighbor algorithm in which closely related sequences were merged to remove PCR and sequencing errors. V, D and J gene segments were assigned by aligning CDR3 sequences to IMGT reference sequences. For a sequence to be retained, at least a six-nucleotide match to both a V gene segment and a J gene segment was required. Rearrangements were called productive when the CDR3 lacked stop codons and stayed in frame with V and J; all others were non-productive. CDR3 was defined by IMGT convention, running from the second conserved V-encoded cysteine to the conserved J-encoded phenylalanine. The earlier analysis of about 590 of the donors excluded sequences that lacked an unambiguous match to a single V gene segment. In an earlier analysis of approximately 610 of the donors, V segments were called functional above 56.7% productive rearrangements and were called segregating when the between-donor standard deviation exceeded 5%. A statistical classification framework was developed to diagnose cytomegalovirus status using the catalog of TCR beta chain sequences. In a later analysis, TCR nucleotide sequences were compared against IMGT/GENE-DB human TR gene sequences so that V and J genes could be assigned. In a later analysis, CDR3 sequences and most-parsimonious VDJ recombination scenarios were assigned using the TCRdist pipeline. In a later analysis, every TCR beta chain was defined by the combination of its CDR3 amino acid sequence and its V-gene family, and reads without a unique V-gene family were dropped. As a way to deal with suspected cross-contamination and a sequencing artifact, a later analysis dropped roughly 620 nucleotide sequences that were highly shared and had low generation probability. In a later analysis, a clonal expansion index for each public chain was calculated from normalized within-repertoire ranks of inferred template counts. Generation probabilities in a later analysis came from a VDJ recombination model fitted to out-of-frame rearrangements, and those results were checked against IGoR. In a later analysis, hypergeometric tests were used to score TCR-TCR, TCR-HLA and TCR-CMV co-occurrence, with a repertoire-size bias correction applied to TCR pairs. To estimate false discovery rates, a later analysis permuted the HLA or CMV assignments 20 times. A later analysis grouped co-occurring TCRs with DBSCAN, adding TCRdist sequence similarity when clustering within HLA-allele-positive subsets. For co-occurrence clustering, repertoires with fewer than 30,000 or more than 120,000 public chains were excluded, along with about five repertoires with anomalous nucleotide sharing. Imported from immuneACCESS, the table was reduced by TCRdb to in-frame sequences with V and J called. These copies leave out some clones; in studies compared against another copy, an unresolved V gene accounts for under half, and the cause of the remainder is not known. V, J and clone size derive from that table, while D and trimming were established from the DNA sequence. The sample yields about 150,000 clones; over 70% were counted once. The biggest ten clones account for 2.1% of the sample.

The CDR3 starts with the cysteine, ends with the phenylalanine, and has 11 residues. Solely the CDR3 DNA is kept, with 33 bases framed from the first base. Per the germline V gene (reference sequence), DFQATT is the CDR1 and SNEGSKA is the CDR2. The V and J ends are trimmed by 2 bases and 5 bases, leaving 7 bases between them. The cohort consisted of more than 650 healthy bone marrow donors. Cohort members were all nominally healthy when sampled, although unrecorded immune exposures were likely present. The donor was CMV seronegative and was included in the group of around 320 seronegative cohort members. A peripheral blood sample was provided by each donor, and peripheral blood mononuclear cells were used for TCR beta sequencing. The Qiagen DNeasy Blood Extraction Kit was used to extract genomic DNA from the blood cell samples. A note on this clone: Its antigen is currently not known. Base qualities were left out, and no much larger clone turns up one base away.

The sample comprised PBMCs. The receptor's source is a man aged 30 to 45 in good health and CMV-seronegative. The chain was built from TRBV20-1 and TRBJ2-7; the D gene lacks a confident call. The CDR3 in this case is CSARYSHEQYF. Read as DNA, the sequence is TGCAGTGCTAGATACAGTCACGAGCAGTACTTC.